This T cell receptor (beta chain) was sequenced for a study of post-analysis software for immune sequencing data (dated by TCRdb to between 2014 and 2017). Looking at the study overall: Recorded disease courses included relapsing-remitting, secondary progressive and progressive-relapsing multiple sclerosis, with some patients lacking subtype annotation. A subset of samples was prepared in parallel using single-end sample barcoding, then pooled and co-amplified after Illumina adapter ligation. The patient repertoires were set against about 12 previously published healthy control repertoires from donors whose ages ranged from roughly 6 to 25 years.

What the authors observed across the whole study: Significantly higher frequencies in patients than in controls were found for roughly 5 TRBV segments, including TRBV5-6, TRBV5-1 and TRBV20-1. Normalized Chao1 diversity was significantly lower in multiple sclerosis patients than controls, suggesting substantial peripheral T-cell clonal expansion. The control group was slightly older than the multiple sclerosis patient group. Direct clustering with F measure revealed strong co-clustering of samples prepared in the same batch, which led to a batch-effect correction.

TCR beta repertoires were profiled from peripheral blood of about a dozen young patients with multiple sclerosis to demonstrate the VDJtools post-analysis software. The multiple sclerosis patients were children and adolescents between about 6 and 16 years of age. Receptor amplification or capture employed PCR. Sequencing took place on an Illumina HiSeq 2500. Unique molecular identifiers were incorporated into TCR beta cDNA libraries to reduce PCR and sequencing biases. Every 1 to 10 million input T cells yielded 500,000 or so cDNA molecules, meaning each molecule approximated one T cell. The same protocol used for the earlier healthy control dataset was applied to prepare and sequence the patient libraries. Within a given batch, samples were prepared together, multiplexed and sequenced on the same HiSeq lane. Per the original workflow: MIGEC handled the raw barcoded reads, throwing out single-read molecular identifier groups before consensus assembly and CDR3 extraction. VDJtools was used for post-analysis of the clonotype tables, with diversity normalized by down-sampling every dataset to the smallest sample size. In repertoire overlap clustering, CDR3 amino acid sequences, but not nucleotide sequences, were matched to correct batch-related cross-sample contamination. TCRdb itself trimmed the public reads at Q25 with fastp, ran MiXCR and retained productive beta chains. Rows are combined by CDR3 protein, so each entry shows the most common genes and DNA. V and J calls and clone size were set by TCRdb, not the authors. This sample has about 540,000 distinct CDR3 sequences in its table, and 30% to 40% of those were observed once. Roughly 6% of the sample is held by the ten biggest clonotypes.

The CDR3 spans 17 residues, from the cysteine through the phenylalanine. Only the CDR3 region is kept as DNA, spanning 51 bases read in frame from base 1. From the germline V gene, CDR1 is MGHRA and CDR2 is YSYEKL. Trimmed from V: 1 base; trimmed from J: 4 bases; junction bases lacking a gene match: 9. Note on this clonotype: Its binding antigen is unknown. No clone much larger than this one lies a single base away; base qualities are absent.

The chain links TRBV4-1 with TRBJ2-5, and 10 junctional nucleotides match TRBD2. Material: blood. The sequence was collected from a girl under 18 with multiple sclerosis. CDR3 protein: CASSQGIAGGFRETQYF. The nucleotide sequence reads as follows: TGCGCCAGCAGCCAAGGGATAGCGGGAGGCTTCAGAGAGACCCAGTACTTC.